This T cell receptor (beta chain) was identified in a study of cytomegalovirus exposure and HLA in healthy donors. Regarding the study as a whole: Sequences of the TCR beta chain were said to predict the HLA-A and HLA-B alleles of most subjects accurately. Across all donors, roughly uniform sequencing depth was an assumption of the presence/absence analyses.

Primers for the PCR totalled 60 Vbeta and 13 Jbeta. Sequenced by immunoSEQ multiplex PCR; TCRdb stores in-frame clones only, minus some. This table holds some 150,000 clones, 80% to 85% found once. As concerns this clone: No antigen is known for it.

The CDR3 is made up of 13 amino acids. Germline values: CDR1 SGDLS, CDR2 YYNGEE. Trimming took 2 bases from V and 1 from J, leaving 6 bases between them. Sequences were obtained from PBMCs. The gene calls are TRBV9 and TRBJ1-1; D remains ambiguous. The sequence derives from a female donor in good health and CMV-seronegative. The CDR3 nucleotides are TGTGCCAGCAGCGTCACAACGAACACTGAAGCTTTCTTT. This gives the protein CASSVTTNTEAFF.